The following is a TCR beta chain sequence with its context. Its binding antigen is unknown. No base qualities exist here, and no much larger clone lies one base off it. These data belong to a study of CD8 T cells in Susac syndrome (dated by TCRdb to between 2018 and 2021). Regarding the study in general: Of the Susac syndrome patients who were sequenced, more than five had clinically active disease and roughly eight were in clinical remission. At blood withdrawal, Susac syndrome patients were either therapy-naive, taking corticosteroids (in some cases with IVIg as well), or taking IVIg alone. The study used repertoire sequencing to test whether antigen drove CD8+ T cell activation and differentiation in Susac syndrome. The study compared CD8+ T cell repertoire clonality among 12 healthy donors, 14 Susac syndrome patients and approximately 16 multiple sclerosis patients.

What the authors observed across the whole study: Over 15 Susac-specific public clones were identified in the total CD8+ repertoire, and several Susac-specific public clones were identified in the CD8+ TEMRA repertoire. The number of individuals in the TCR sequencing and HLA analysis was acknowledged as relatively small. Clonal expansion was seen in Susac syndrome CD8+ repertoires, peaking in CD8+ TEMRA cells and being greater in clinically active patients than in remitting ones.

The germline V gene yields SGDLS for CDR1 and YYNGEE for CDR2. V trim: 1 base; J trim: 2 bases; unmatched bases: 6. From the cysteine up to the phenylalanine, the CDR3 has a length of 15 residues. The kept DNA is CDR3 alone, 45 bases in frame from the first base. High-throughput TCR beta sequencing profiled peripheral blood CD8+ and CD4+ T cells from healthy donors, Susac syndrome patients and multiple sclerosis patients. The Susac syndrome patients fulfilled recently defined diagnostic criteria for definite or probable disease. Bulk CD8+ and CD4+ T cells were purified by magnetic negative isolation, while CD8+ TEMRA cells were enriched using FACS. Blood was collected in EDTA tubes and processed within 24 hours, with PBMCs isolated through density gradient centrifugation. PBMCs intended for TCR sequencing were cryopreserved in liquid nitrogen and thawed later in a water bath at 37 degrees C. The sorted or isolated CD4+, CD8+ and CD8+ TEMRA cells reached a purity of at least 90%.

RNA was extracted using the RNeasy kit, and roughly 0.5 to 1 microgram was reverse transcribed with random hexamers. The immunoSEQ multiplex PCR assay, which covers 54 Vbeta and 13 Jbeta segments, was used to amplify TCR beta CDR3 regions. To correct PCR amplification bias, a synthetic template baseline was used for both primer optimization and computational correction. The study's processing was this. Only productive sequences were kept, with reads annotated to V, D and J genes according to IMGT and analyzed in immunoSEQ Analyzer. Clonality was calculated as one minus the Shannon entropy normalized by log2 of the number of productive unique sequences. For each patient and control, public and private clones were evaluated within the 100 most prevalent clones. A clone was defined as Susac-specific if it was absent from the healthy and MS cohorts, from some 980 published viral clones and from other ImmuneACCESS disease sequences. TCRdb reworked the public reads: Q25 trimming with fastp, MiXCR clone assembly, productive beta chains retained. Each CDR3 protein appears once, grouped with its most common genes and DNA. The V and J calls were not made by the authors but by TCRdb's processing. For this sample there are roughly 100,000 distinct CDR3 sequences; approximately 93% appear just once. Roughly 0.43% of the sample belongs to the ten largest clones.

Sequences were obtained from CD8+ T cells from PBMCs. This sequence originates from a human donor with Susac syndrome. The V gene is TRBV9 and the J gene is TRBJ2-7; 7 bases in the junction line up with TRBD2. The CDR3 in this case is CASSVSWAGAYEQYF. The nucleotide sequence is TGTGCCAGCAGCGTATCTTGGGCGGGAGCCTACGAGCAGTACTTC. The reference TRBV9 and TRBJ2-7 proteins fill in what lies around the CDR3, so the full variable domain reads DSGVTQTPKHLITATGQRVTLRCSPRSGDLSVYWYQQSLDQGLQFLIQYYNGEERAKGNILERFSAQQFPDLHSELNLSSLELGDSALYFCASSVSWAGAYEQYFGPGTRLTVT.